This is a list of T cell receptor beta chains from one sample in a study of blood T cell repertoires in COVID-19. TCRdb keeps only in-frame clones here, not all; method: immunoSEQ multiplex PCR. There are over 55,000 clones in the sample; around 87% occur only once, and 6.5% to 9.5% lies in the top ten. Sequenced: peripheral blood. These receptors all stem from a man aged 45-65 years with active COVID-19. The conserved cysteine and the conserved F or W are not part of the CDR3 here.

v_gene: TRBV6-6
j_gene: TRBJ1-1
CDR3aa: ASSYPQGQGNTEAF

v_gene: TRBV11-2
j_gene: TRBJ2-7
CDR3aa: ASSPAGNEQY

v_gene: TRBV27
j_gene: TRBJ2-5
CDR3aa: ASAYRREETQY

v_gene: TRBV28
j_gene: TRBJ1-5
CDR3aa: ASSFRGSNQPQH

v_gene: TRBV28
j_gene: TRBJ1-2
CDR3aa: ASSLLQANYGYT

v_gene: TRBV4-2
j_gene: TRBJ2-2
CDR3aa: ASSPGTGAQTLGTGELF

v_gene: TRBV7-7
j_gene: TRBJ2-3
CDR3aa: ASSPQQGYGTDTQY

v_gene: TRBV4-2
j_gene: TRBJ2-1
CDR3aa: ASSHAPRVSGGANEQF

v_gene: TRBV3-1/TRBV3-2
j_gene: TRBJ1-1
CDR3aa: ASSPEGTGGGF

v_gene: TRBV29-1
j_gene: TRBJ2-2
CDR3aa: SVQGSNTGELF

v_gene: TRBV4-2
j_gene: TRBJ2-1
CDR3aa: ASSQRGEYNEQF

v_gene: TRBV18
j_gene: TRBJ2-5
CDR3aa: ASSRPTSVETQY

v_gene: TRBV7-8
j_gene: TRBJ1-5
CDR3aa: ASSFGGQEGNQPQH

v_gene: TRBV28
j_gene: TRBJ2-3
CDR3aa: ASSYGPRTDTQY

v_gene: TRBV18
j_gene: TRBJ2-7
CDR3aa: ASSPSSLRLEQY

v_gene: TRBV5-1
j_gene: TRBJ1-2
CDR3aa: ASSLNRRDGYT

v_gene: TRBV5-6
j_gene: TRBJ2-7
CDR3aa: ASSPVDRGREQY

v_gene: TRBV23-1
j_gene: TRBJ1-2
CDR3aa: ASSQRTRTLGINYGYT

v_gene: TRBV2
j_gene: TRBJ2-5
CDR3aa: ASRKGTGREETQY

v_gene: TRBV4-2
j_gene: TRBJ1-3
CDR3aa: ASSPRQGPNSGNTIY

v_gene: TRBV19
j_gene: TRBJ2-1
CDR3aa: ASSRIAGGPGLSNEQF

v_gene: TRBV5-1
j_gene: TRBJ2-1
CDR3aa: ASSSGAPSPQQF

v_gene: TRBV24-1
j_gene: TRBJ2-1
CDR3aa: ATSDSLAGSYNEQF

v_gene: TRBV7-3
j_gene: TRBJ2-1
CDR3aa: ASILDRNVHEQF

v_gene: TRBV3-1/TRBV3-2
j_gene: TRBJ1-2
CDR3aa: ASGEGAGYT

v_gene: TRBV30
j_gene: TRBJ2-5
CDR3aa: AWSASGRTLTQY

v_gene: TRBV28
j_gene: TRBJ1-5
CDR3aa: ASSLGQTHQH

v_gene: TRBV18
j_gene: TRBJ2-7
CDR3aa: ASSLGLEIPYEQY

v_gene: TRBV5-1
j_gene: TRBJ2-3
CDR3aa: ASSTTGGRGDTQY

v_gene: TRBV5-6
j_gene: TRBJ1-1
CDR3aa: ASSPMLGTEAF

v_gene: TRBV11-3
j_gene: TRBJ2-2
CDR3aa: ASSLGEGELF

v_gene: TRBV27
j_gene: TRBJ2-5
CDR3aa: ASSLNRNYQETQY

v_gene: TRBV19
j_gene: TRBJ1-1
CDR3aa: ASSIGTGTEAF

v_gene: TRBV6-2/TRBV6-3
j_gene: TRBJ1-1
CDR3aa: ASSYYPTGSRNTEAF

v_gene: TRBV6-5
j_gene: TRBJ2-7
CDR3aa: ASSYSGAGFYEQY

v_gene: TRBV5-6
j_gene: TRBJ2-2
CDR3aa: ASSLVATGELF